Listed below are T cell receptor beta chains from one sample, sequenced in a study of Graves' ophthalmopathy and Graves' hyperthyroidism. TCRdb re-called the multiplex PCR reads through MiXCR, storing one row per CDR3 protein. The data contain under 800,000 distinct CDR3 sequences, roughly 20% of them seen just once; the ten biggest clones take up around 6.9%. Sequencing input: peripheral blood. These receptors all stem from a woman aged 18-29 years with stable Graves' hyperthyroidism. Some clones in this sample may be carry-over from other donors' samples. Both conserved end residues are part of each CDR3. Fields, in order: CDR3 protein, CDR3 DNA, J gene, CDR3 length, D gene, V gene, clone size. The D gene is left open where the match is weak. Clone size is given for some rows only: seen once, a few or many times, or a class if the clone is expanded.

CASSYSGDGTYEQYF,TGTGCCAGCAGTTACTCGGGAGACGGAACCTACGAGCAGTACTTC,TRBJ2-7,15,-,TRBV6-5,many
CASSIGQGNSPLHF,TGTGCCAGCAGTATCGGACAGGGGAATTCACCCCTCCACTTT,TRBJ1-6,14,TRBD1,TRBV6-5,many
CAWSRVDNYGYTF,TGTGCCTGGAGCAGGGTGGATAACTATGGCTACACCTTC,TRBJ1-2,13,-,TRBV30,-
CASSVLGNGYTF,TGTGCCAGCAGCGTATTGGGAAATGGCTACACCTTC,TRBJ1-2,12,-,TRBV9,many
CASSLSPGTPGNTIYF,TGTGCCAGCAGTTTATCACCCGGGACACCTGGAAACACCATATATTTT,TRBJ1-3,16,-,TRBV28,many
CSEGGQGETYNSPLHF,TGCAGTGAAGGCGGACAGGGTGAAACCTATAATTCACCCCTCCACTTT,TRBJ1-6,16,TRBD1,TRBV20-1,-
CSACRVVDETQYF,TGCAGTGCCTGCAGGGTTGTCGACGAGACCCAGTACTTC,TRBJ2-5,13,-,TRBV20-1,-
CASSFPSGGYEQYF,TGTGCCAGCAGTTTCCCTAGCGGGGGATACGAGCAGTACTTC,TRBJ2-7,14,TRBD2,TRBV28,-
CASSPELTYEQYF,TGTGCCAGCAGCCCAGAGCTTACCTACGAGCAGTACTTC,TRBJ2-7,13,-,TRBV12-3/TRBV12-4,-
CATSDSARGDRGEQYF,TGTGCCACCAGTGATTCTGCCAGGGGTGATCGCGGCGAGCAGTACTTC,TRBJ2-7,16,-,TRBV24-1,few
CASTGFFLSNTEAFF,TGTGCCAGCACGGGGTTTTTTCTCTCGAACACTGAAGCTTTCTTT,TRBJ1-1,15,-,TRBV6-2/TRBV6-3,many
CASSSRTSGRGELFF,TGTGCCAGCAGCTCCCGGACTAGCGGGAGAGGGGAGCTGTTTTTT,TRBJ2-2,15,TRBD2,TRBV7-2,many
CASSALATPPGELFF,TGTGCCAGCAGTGCCCTAGCGACGCCCCCCGGGGAGCTGTTTTTT,TRBJ2-2,15,-,TRBV27,many
CATEGGGEAFF,TGTGCCACAGAAGGAGGGGGCGAAGCTTTCTTT,TRBJ1-1,11,TRBD1,TRBV19,-
CASSLSRGGSPLHF,TGTGCCAGCAGTTTATCCCGGGGTGGGTCACCCCTCCACTTT,TRBJ1-6,14,-,TRBV27,once
CASSPGGREQVRNTEAFF,TGTGCCAGCAGTCCCGGGGGCAGGGAGCAGGTGAGGAACACTGAAGCTTTCTTT,TRBJ1-1,18,-,TRBV12-3/TRBV12-4,-
CASSLSSGGENIKYF,TGTGCCAGCAGTTTATCGAGCGGGGGGGAGAACATTAAGTACTTC,TRBJ2-4,15,TRBD2,TRBV12-3/TRBV12-4,-
CASSPQTQGSRGYTF,TGTGCCAGTAGCCCCCAAACCCAGGGTTCACGGGGCTACACCTTC,TRBJ1-2,15,-,TRBV19,many
CASSPKGTETQYF,TGTGCCAGCAGCCCCAAAGGGACAGAGACCCAGTACTTC,TRBJ2-5,13,-,TRBV7-2,many
CASSERGPGNTIYF,TGTGCCAGCAGTGAACGCGGCCCTGGAAACACCATATATTTT,TRBJ1-3,14,-,TRBV25-1,many
CASSEYETEATEAFF,TGTGCCAGCAGTGAATATGAGACAGAAGCCACGGAAGCTTTCTTT,TRBJ1-1,15,-,TRBV6-1,-
CASSPPPGQGASGGIYEQYF,TGTGCCAGCAGCCCCCCCCCGGGACAGGGGGCTTCGGGAGGTATCTACGAGCAGTACTTC,TRBJ2-7,20,TRBD1,TRBV4-2,many
CAISDLGSSGNTIYF,TGTGCCATCAGTGATCTTGGGAGCTCTGGAAACACCATATATTTT,TRBJ1-3,15,-,TRBV10-3,-
CASSTTGGFHGYTF,TGTGCCAGCAGCACGACAGGGGGCTTCCATGGCTACACCTTC,TRBJ1-2,14,TRBD1,TRBV9,-
CATSRDLEGRAEAFF,TGTGCCACCAGCAGAGATCTTGAGGGGCGGGCTGAAGCTTTCTTT,TRBJ1-1,15,-,TRBV15,many
CASFHTGELFF,TGTGCCAGCTTCCACACCGGGGAGCTGTTTTTT,TRBJ2-2,11,-,TRBV3-1,-
CASSFMGRRAHNYEQYF,TGTGCCAGCAGTTTCATGGGTCGGAGAGCTCATAATTACGAGCAGTACTTC,TRBJ2-7,17,-,TRBV28,many
CASSPQGQGIYEQYF,TGTGCCAGCAGCCCTCAGGGACAGGGGATCTACGAGCAGTACTTC,TRBJ2-7,15,TRBD1,TRBV7-4,-
CASSVIGAGANVLTF,TGTGCCAGCAGCGTCATCGGGGCTGGGGCCAACGTCCTGACTTTC,TRBJ2-6,15,-,TRBV9,many
CASSARDRGGKAFF,TGTGCCAGCAGTGCCCGGGACAGGGGTGGGAAGGCTTTCTTT,TRBJ1-1,14,TRBD1,TRBV12-3/TRBV12-4,many
CASSLYDGGTEAFF,TGTGCCAGCAGTTTATATGACGGGGGCACTGAAGCTTTCTTT,TRBJ1-1,14,-,TRBV27,many
CASSDSGLAGETQYF,TGTGCCAGCAGCGATTCGGGACTAGCGGGTGAGACCCAGTACTTC,TRBJ2-5,15,TRBD2,TRBV7-2,many
CASSSSDRVWYGYTF,TGTGCCAGCAGTTCCTCGGACAGGGTGTGGTATGGCTACACCTTC,TRBJ1-2,15,TRBD1,TRBV6-5,-
CAWSASGLRNTGELFF,TGTGCCTGGAGCGCTTCGGGGCTGCGGAACACCGGGGAGCTGTTTTTT,TRBJ2-2,16,-,TRBV30,few
CASTLGGFQETQYF,TGTGCCAGCACCCTAGGGGGGTTCCAAGAGACCCAGTACTTC,TRBJ2-5,14,-,TRBV9,many
CATSDDKGTSGGTETQYF,TGTGCCACCAGTGATGACAAAGGGACTAGCGGGGGGACAGAGACCCAGTACTTC,TRBJ2-5,18,TRBD2,TRBV24-1,many
CASNRASNQPQHF,TGTGCCAGTAATAGGGCTAGCAATCAGCCCCAGCATTTT,TRBJ1-5,13,-,TRBV19,-
CASSPLSGTGDYTEAFF,TGTGCCAGCTCACCTTTGAGCGGGACAGGAGATTACACTGAAGCTTTCTTT,TRBJ1-1,17,TRBD1,TRBV18,-
CAISESSANTEAFF,TGTGCCATCAGTGAGTCGTCAGCGAACACTGAAGCTTTCTTT,TRBJ1-1,14,-,TRBV10-3,-